Below, 23 T cell receptor beta chains from the same sample are listed, as sequenced in a study of T cells expressing NK-cell markers. Reprocessing the 5' RACE reads, TCRdb reports a single entry for every CDR3 protein and omits DNA. The sample features 130,000 to 150,000 distinct CDR3 sequences, with 12% in its top ten. Sequencing was carried out using blood T cells: a sorted CD56 or NKG2C T cell subset, CD4+ or CD8+ T cells, or bulk PBMC T cells (not recorded which). Receptors originate from a man between 18 and 29 years old in good health.

The chain is built from TRBV28 and TRBJ2-3; no DNA is available, so the TRBD2 call from TCRdb remains unchecked. This CDR3 comprises 17 residues. Germline CDR1 reads MDHEN; CDR2 reads SYDVKM. The CDR3 spells CASSRSGSGRGTDTQYF.

By frequency, this clonotype registers medium-sized. This chain links TRBV30 with TRBJ2-2. This CDR3 comprises 12 residues. CDR1 and CDR2 from the germline V gene are GTSNPN and SVGIG (reference sequence). CDR3 loop: CAGRSNTGELFF.

The chain recombines TRBV6-2 or TRBV6-3 with TRBJ1-1; with no DNA, the TCRdb D assignment of TRBD1 cannot be verified. Germline lookup yields CDR1 MNHEY and CDR2 SVGEGT. The CDR3 consists of 13 residues. Here the CDR3 reads CASSQGVGTEAFF.

The chain is built from TRBV4-3 and TRBJ2-6. The germline V gene encodes CDR1 LGHNA and CDR2 YSLEER. The CDR3 consists of 15 residues. The CDR3 reads CASSPVRTGANVLTF.

The V and J genes are TRBV5-6 and TRBJ2-7; TCRdb returns TRBD1, unconfirmable since there is no DNA. The CDR3 totals 14 residues. In germline, CDR1 is SGHDT, CDR2 YYEEEE. The chain's CDR3 is CASRLGQGIPEQYF.

This rearrangement joins TRBV11-2 to TRBJ2-5; TCRdb's assignment of TRBD1 cannot be checked, as there is no DNA. The CDR3 runs to 14 residues. Germline values: CDR1 SGHAT, CDR2 FQNNGV. The CDR3 spells CASSLAGKQETQYF.

This chain uses TRBV20-1 with TRBJ2-5; TCRdb designates TRBD2, a call that cannot be tested without DNA. Germline V gene sequence: CDR1 DFQATT, CDR2 SNEGSKA (reference sequence). The CDR3 extends over 15 amino acids. The chain's CDR3 is CSAREEGAVQETQYF.

This clonotype shows up as medium-sized by frequency. The CDR3 sequence is CASSQDISDTDTQYF. The chain recombines TRBV4-3 with TRBJ2-3. The CDR3 contains 15 residues. From germline, CDR1 is LGHNA and CDR2 YSLEER.

CDR3 sequence: CASSGRGSGTRNTGELFF. The V call is TRBV9, the J call TRBJ2-2; TCRdb names TRBD2, which stays unverified in the absence of DNA. Germline V gene lookup returns CDR1 SGDLS and CDR2 YYNGEE. The CDR3 has 18 amino acids.

This chain uses TRBV12-3 or TRBV12-4 with TRBJ2-2; the D gene TCRdb calls, TRBD2, cannot be checked with no DNA. The CDR3 is 14 residues long. The CDR3: CASTAAGDTGELFF.

V is TRBV5-5 and J is TRBJ1-2; TCRdb's assignment of TRBD1 cannot be checked, as there is no DNA. CDR1 is SGHKS, CDR2 YYEKEE, per germline (reference sequence). The CDR3 length is 17 residues. The CDR3 sequence: CASSLRTGDSQPDGYTF.

This chain joins TRBV12-5 and TRBJ1-1; lacking DNA, the TRBD1 call made by TCRdb goes unchecked. The CDR3 sequence is 15 residues long. Germline lookup yields CDR1 LGHNT and CDR2 FRNRAP. The CDR3 here is CASGDGQGMNTEAFF.

V gene TRBV20-1 combines with J gene TRBJ2-1; the D gene TCRdb calls, TRBD1, cannot be checked with no DNA. This CDR3 has 14 amino acids. CDR1 DFQATT and CDR2 SNEGSKA come from the germline V gene (reference sequence). The chain's CDR3 is CSARDPGAINEQFF.

This chain joins TRBV7-6 and TRBJ2-7; TCRdb calls TRBD1, which cannot be checked without DNA. There are 16 residues in the CDR3. In germline, CDR1 is SGHVS, CDR2 FNYEAQ. CDR3 sequence: CASSLEPGQGMSEQYF.

The rearrangement links TRBV20-1 to TRBJ2-1. Germline V gene lookup returns CDR1 DFQATT and CDR2 SNEGSKA (reference sequence). CDR3 size: 15 residues. Here the CDR3 reads CSASVASDYYNEQFF.

The chain links TRBV27 to TRBJ2-7. The CDR3 loop spans 14 amino acids. The germline V gene has CDR1 MNHEY and CDR2 SMNVEV (reference sequence). CDR3 region: CASANSDSSYEQYF.

The chain employs TRBV7-9 and TRBJ2-2; TCRdb returns TRBD2, unconfirmable since there is no DNA. Germline V gene lookup returns CDR1 SEHNR and CDR2 FQNEAQ (reference sequence). The CDR3 is made up of 16 amino acids. CDR3 region: CASSTPGLARGGELFF.

The chain carries TRBV4-1 and TRBJ1-5; TCRdb returns TRBD1, unconfirmable since there is no DNA. Germline V gene data show CDR1 as MGHRA and CDR2 as YSYEKL. The CDR3 is made up of 15 amino acids. CDR3 region: CASSQGTGLTQPQHF.

The chain combines TRBV5-1 with TRBJ2-1. Germline values: CDR1 SGHRS, CDR2 YFSETQ. CDR3 length: 13 residues. CDR3 residues: CASSLWRYNEQFF. Drawing the rest from reference TRBV5-1 and TRBJ2-1, the complete variable domain is KAGVTQTPRYLIKTRGQQVTLSCSPISGHRSVSWYQQTPGQGLQFLFEYFSETQRNKGNFPGRFSGRQFSNSRSEMNVSTLELGDSALYLCASSLWRYNEQFFGPGTRLTVL.

The chain combines TRBV25-1 with TRBJ2-2. The CDR3 has 15 amino acids. Germline V gives CDR1 MGHDK, CDR2 SYGVNS. The CDR3 spells CASSLQSVNTGELFF. Filled out from reference TRBV25-1 and TRBJ2-2, the complete variable domain reads EADIYQTPRYLVIGTGKKITLECSQTMGHDKMYWYQQDPGMELHLIHYSYGVNSTEKGDLSSESTVSRIRTEHFPLTLESARPSHTSQYLCASSLQSVNTGELFFGEGSRLTVL.

The rearrangement links TRBV7-2 to TRBJ2-3; the TCRdb D gene call, TRBD2, has no DNA to confirm it. This CDR3 is 15 amino acids long. Germline V gives CDR1 SGHTA, CDR2 FQGNSA. This chain's CDR3 is CASSSTGSGTDTQYF.

This chain uses TRBV5-1 with TRBJ2-7; TCRdb's D call of TRBD1 is untestable without DNA. There are 12 residues in the CDR3. Germline V gene lookup returns CDR1 SGHRS and CDR2 YFSETQ. The CDR3: CASSIQGQEQYF.

V is TRBV14 and J is TRBJ1-1; the TCRdb call, TRBD1, lacks DNA for checking. CDR3 length: 14 residues. CDR1 and CDR2 from the germline V gene are SGHDN and FVKESK. The CDR3 region is CASSHLGTNTEAFF.